The subject of this entry is one TCR beta chain. The antigen is not known. The CDR3 has 16 residues. Germline trimming cut 5 bases from V and 2 bases from J; bases unmatched to any gene: 11. The V gene's germline CDR1 is MNHEY and CDR2 SMNVEV (reference sequence). Profiling relied on immunoSEQ multiplex PCR, and the TCRdb table lists in-frame clones only, not all of them. The profile shows 25,000 to 35,000 clones, about 71% of them singletons. Relapse after autologous stem cell transplantation occurred in every patient, and brentuximab vedotin exposure varied. This sample stems from a study of PD-1 blockade in classical Hodgkin lymphoma. General observations from the study: Why repertoires differed is undefined; disease activity or prior therapy possibly contributed.

This clonotype was sampled from a human donor with classical Hodgkin lymphoma. This specimen was peripheral blood mononuclear cells (PBMCs), taken before the second cycle of nivolumab. The chain couples TRBV27 to TRBJ2-7, with 8 bases lining up with TRBD2. CDR3 sequence: CASSTYGGAGAYEQYF. The DNA of the CDR3 is TGTGCCAGCAGTACCTACGGGGGGGCCGGGGCCTACGAGCAGTACTTC.